The source of this T cell receptor (beta chain) is a study of identical twins. This clonotype was counted between two and nine times. Its cognate antigen is unknown. The study's findings and limits: Out-of-frame alpha sequences common to twins exhibited a surplus of low generation probability. Zero-insertion findings could be partly confounded by invariant cells (MAIT and iNKT cells). Cross-sectional statistical analysis was relied on for the conclusions, without the same donors being followed.

TCRdb fed the 5' RACE reads into MiXCR, producing one record per CDR3 protein. The top ten clones hold around 8.6% of a sample with 350,000 or so distinct CDR3 sequences, roughly 9% of them seen once. Trimming removed 2 bases from V and 2 bases from J; junction bases left unmatched: 8. The CDR3 spans 18 residues. Germline CDR1 and CDR2: DFQATT and SNEGSKA (reference sequence). The chain uses TRBV20-1 and TRBJ2-1; 14 nucleotides match TRBD2. The source of this sequence is a woman aged 45-65 years in good health. The specimen sequenced was naive T cells sorted from blood. The CDR3 coding sequence is TGCAGTGCTAGATTGGGACTAGCGGGAGTGATGGCCTACAATGAGCAGTTCTTC. The encoded protein is CSARLGLAGVMAYNEQFF.